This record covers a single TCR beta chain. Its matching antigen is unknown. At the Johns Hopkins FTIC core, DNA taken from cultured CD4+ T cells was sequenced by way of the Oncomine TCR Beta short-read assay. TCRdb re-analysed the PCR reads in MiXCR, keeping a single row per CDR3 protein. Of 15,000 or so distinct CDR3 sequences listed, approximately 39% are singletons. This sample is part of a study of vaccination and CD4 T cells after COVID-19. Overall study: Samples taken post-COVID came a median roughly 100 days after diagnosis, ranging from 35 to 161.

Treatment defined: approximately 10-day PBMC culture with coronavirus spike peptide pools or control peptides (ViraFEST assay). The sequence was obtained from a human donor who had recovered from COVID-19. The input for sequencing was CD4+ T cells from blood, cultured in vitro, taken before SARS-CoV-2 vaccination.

CDR3 DNA sequence: TGTGCCACCAGCAGTTGGGAGCGTCGGGACAGGGGGCTCTACGAGCAGTACTTC. It yields the protein CATSSWERRDRGLYEQYF. The V call is TRBV15, the J call TRBJ2-7, with 12 nucleotides matching TRBD1. This CDR3 spans 18 amino acids. In germline, CDR1 is LNHNV, CDR2 YYDKDF (reference sequence). With V trimmed by 3 bases and J by 3 bases, 12 bases remained unmatched.